This TCR beta chain was sequenced during a study of blood T cell repertoires in COVID-19. The assay was immunoSEQ multiplex PCR, and TCRdb's table has in-frame clones only and misses some. The repertoire holds about 310,000 clones, with approximately 86% as singletons. The CDR3 extends over 14 amino acids. CDR1 SGHTA and CDR2 FQGNSA come from the germline V gene. Germline trimming cut 5 bases from V and 6 bases from J; bases unmatched to any gene: 6. This clone was counted between two and nine times. Clinical history reported by participants formed the basis on which cohorts were assigned. The V gene is TRBV7-2, the J gene TRBJ1-2, with TRBD1 identical over 10 bases. The material sequenced was PBMCs or T cells enriched from blood (not recorded which). The receptor comes from a woman in her late teens or twenties who had recovered from COVID-19. The CDR3: CASSPPGQGNGYTF. The CDR3 DNA sequence: TGTGCCAGCAGCCCACCGGGACAGGGGAATGGCTACACCTTC.